This TCR beta chain was identified during a study of OX40 agonist ivuxolimab in advanced cancers. A note on the overall study: The costimulatory receptor OX40 (CD134) was targeted by ivuxolimab, a fully human IgG2 agonistic monoclonal antibody. Intravenous ivuxolimab was administered to patients every 2 weeks at six dose levels: 0.01, 0.1, 0.3, 1.5, 3 and 10 mg/kg. In the dose-escalation cohort, 75% to 85% of patients were male, and the mean age was roughly 56 years with a range of roughly 20 to 80. Peripheral TCRbeta sequencing aimed to test whether ivuxolimab altered TCR sequence diversity and caused clonal T-cell expansion. The paper describes the monotherapy dose-escalation part (N of about 55 patients) of the phase I trial of ivuxolimab. Three dose-escalation patients achieved partial responses, one with hepatocellular carcinoma and two with cutaneous melanoma. Patients were allowed to have had prior anti-PD-1, anti-PD-L1 or anti-CTLA-4 therapy, and approximately 40% of the dose-escalation patients had been treated with checkpoint inhibitors. Among the roughly 52 dose-escalation patients, 19 had hepatocellular carcinoma, approximately 15 melanoma, 9 renal cell carcinoma and 9 head and neck cancer.

Genomic DNA was extracted from sorted cells for sequencing of the TCRbeta CDR3 region. TCRbeta CDR3 regions were sequenced using the immunoSEQ Assay. This is the immuneACCESS table as TCRdb keeps it, with only in-frame sequences that have V and J called. A part of the clones is gone; compared with another copy, unresolved V genes explain less than half, and the rest is unexplained. The sample contains roughly 11,000 clones, 77% of them found a single time. About a sixth of the sample belongs to the ten largest clones. Note on this clone: Its cognate antigen has yet to be identified. No per-base quality is available; no much larger clone lies one base away.

V gives up 5 bases and J gives up 5 bases, and the segment between their germline ends measures 22 bases. The CDR3, cysteine through phenylalanine, is 18 amino acids long. Of all the DNA, just the CDR3 is kept, 54 bases in frame from base 1. The germline V gene encodes CDR1 SGHVT and CDR2 SQSDAQ. General conclusions and limits of the study: At doses of 0.1 to 3.0 mg/kg, clonal expansion of both CD4+ and CD8+ T cells in blood was seen between baseline and week 6. Which antigens the clonally expanded peripheral T cells were specific for was not determined. On average, CD8+ T cells showed more expanded clones than CD4+ T cells after ivuxolimab. Low levels of normalized T-cell clonal expansion were also seen in some patients who did not respond. Partial responders in the 0.1-3.0 mg/kg groups had among the lowest normalized peripheral clonal expansion, especially among CD8+ T cells.

The trial excluded patients who had a history of autoimmune disease or who were on systemic immunosuppression. Peripheral blood for TCR sequencing was collected from all dose cohorts at baseline, on cycle 4 day 1, and on cycle 7 day 1. Samples were obtained from an open-label, multicenter, first-in-human phase I dose-escalation trial of ivuxolimab. Adults with locally advanced or metastatic melanoma, renal cell carcinoma, hepatocellular carcinoma or head and neck squamous cell carcinoma were enrolled in the trial. Before TCR sequencing, CD4+ and CD8+ T cells were separately sorted from peripheral blood.

Recombination linked TRBV7-4 to TRBJ2-6; the D gene cannot be resolved reliably. Specimen: CD4+ or CD8+ T cells sorted from blood, collected in a trial of the OX40 agonist ivuxolimab. The source is an adult with an advanced solid tumor such as melanoma, head and neck, liver or kidney cancer. The bases are TGTGCCAGCAGCCCACTACGCAGCTCACAAAGTCGGGCCAACGTCCTGACTTTC. This sequence encodes CASSPLRSSQSRANVLTF.